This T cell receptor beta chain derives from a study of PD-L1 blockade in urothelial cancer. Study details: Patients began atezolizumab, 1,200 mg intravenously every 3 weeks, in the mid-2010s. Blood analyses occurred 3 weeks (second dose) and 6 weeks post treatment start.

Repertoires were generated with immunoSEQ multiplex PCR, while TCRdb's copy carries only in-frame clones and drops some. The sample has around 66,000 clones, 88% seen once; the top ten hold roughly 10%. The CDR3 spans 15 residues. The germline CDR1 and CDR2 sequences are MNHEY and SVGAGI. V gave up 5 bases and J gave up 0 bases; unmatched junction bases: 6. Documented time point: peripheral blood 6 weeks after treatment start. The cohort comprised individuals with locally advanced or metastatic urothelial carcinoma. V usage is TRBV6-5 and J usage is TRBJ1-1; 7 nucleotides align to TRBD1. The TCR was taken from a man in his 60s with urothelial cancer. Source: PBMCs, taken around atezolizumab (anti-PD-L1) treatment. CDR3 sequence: CASSKPGQMNTEAFF. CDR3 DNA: TGTGCCAGCAGTAAACCGGGACAGATGAACACTGAAGCTTTCTTT.